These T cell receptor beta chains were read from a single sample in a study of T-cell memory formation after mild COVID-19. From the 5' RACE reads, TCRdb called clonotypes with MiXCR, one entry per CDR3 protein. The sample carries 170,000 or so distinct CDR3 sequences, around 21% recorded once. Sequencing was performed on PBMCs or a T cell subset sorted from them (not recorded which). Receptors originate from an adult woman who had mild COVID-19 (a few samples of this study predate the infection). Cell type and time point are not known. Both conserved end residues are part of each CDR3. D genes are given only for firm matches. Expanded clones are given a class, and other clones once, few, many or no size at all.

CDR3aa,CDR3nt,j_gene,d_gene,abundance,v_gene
CASRPLGLNEKLFF,TGTGCCAGCAGACCCTTGGGACTCAATGAAAAACTGTTTTTT,TRBJ1-4,NA,few,TRBV5-8
CASSLATGGHTEAFF,TGCGCCAGCAGCTTGGCTACAGGGGGCCACACTGAAGCTTTCTTT,TRBJ1-1,TRBD1,few,TRBV5-1
CASSEGGTSPYEQYF,TGTGCCAGCAGTGAAGGCGGGACGAGTCCCTACGAGCAGTACTTC,TRBJ2-7,NA,NA,TRBV6-2/TRBV6-3
CASSRTTSGTSTDTQYF,TGTGCCAGCAGCCGCACTACTAGCGGGACCAGCACAGATACGCAGTATTTT,TRBJ2-3,TRBD2,NA,TRBV7-2
CASSLTGEGSYGYTF,TGTGCCAGCAGCCTTACAGGGGAGGGAAGCTATGGCTACACCTTC,TRBJ1-2,TRBD1,few,TRBV3-1
CASRWTGHTYEQYF,TGTGCCAGCAGGTGGACGGGGCACACCTACGAGCAGTACTTC,TRBJ2-7,NA,NA,TRBV5-6
CASSNRRDVWELETQYF,TGTGCCAGCAGTAATCGCCGGGACGTTTGGGAGCTAGAGACCCAGTACTTC,TRBJ2-5,NA,NA,TRBV6-1
CSVLTSGYNEQFF,TGCAGCGTGTTGACTAGCGGGTACAATGAGCAGTTCTTC,TRBJ2-1,TRBD2,NA,TRBV29-1
CSARDRGSQPQHF,TGCAGTGCTAGAGATCGGGGATCCCAGCCCCAGCATTTT,TRBJ1-5,NA,few,TRBV20-1
CASSHGDSYEQYF,TGCGCCAGCAGCCACGGGGACTCCTACGAGCAGTACTTC,TRBJ2-7,NA,NA,TRBV4-3
CASSLDTAIHEQFF,TGTGCCAGCAGCTTAGATACAGCTATCCATGAGCAGTTCTTC,TRBJ2-1,NA,few,TRBV7-9
CASSALAGVGLNEQFF,TGTGCCAGCAGCGCACTAGCGGGAGTGGGGTTAAATGAGCAGTTCTTC,TRBJ2-1,TRBD2,few,TRBV7-9
CASSQEGWTSLNNEQFF,TGTGCCAGCAGCCAAGAGGGTTGGACTAGCTTGAACAATGAGCAGTTCTTC,TRBJ2-1,TRBD2,few,TRBV4-2
CASSEAGGESGANVLTF,TGTGCCAGCAGTGAGGCAGGGGGCGAATCTGGGGCCAACGTCCTGACTTTC,TRBJ2-6,TRBD1,many,TRBV25-1
CATSDGGAYNEQFF,TGTGCCACCAGTGACGGCGGGGCCTACAATGAGCAGTTCTTC,TRBJ2-1,NA,NA,TRBV24-1
CSVVDLYEQYF,TGCAGCGTCGTAGATCTCTACGAGCAGTACTTC,TRBJ2-7,NA,NA,TRBV29-1
CATSEWGEADTQYF,TGTGCCACCAGTGAGTGGGGTGAGGCAGATACGCAGTATTTT,TRBJ2-3,NA,NA,TRBV24-1
CASSYRMGDSNYGYTF,TGTGCCAGCAGTTACCGGATGGGGGACTCTAACTATGGCTACACCTTC,TRBJ1-2,NA,few,TRBV6-5
CAISGDSSYEQYF,TGTGCCATCAGTGGCGACAGTTCCTACGAGCAGTACTTC,TRBJ2-7,NA,few,TRBV10-3
CASSLEFDGYTF,TGCGCCAGCAGCTTGGAGTTTGATGGCTACACCTTC,TRBJ1-2,NA,few,TRBV5-1
CASSLSAGYTEAFF,TGTGCCAGCAGCTTAAGCGCAGGTTACACTGAAGCTTTCTTT,TRBJ1-1,NA,NA,TRBV7-3
CASSFETRTYEQYF,TGCGCCAGCAGCTTTGAGACAAGAACCTACGAGCAGTACTTC,TRBJ2-7,NA,NA,TRBV5-1
CASSLAAWNEQFF,TGTGCCAGCAGTTTAGCGGCCTGGAATGAGCAGTTCTTC,TRBJ2-1,NA,NA,TRBV12-3/TRBV12-4
CAWSVGTGTEQYF,TGTGCCTGGAGTGTAGGGACAGGGACCGAGCAGTACTTC,TRBJ2-7,TRBD1,NA,TRBV30
CASSLETGSSTEAFF,TGCGCCAGCAGCCTCGAGACAGGAAGCAGCACTGAAGCTTTCTTT,TRBJ1-1,NA,few,TRBV5-1
CASSSQGDGANVLTF,TGTGCCAGCAGTTCACAGGGGGACGGGGCCAACGTCCTGACTTTC,TRBJ2-6,TRBD1,few,TRBV6-2/TRBV6-3
CASSHLAGVGQPQHF,TGTGCCAGCAGTCACCTAGCGGGGGTGGGGCAGCCCCAGCATTTT,TRBJ1-5,NA,few,TRBV6-5
CASSVSGGLTGELFF,TGTGCCAGCAGCGTTAGCGGGGGGCTTACCGGGGAGCTGTTTTTT,TRBJ2-2,TRBD2,few,TRBV9
CASSSPGLPDTQYF,TGTGCCAGCAGCTCTCCGGGTCTACCAGATACGCAGTATTTT,TRBJ2-3,NA,NA,TRBV7-9
CASSQDPGADTQYF,TGTGCCAGCAGCCAAGACCCCGGCGCCGATACGCAGTATTTT,TRBJ2-3,NA,NA,TRBV3-1
CSATWPGEKLFF,TGCAGTGCTACTTGGCCGGGTGAAAAACTGTTTTTT,TRBJ1-4,NA,few,TRBV20-1
CASSESGWENTEAFF,TGTGCCAGCTCAGAGTCTGGTTGGGAGAACACTGAAGCTTTCTTT,TRBJ1-1,NA,NA,TRBV18
CASGSFLAPNYGYTF,TGTGCCAGCGGGAGCTTTCTCGCGCCTAACTATGGCTACACCTTC,TRBJ1-2,NA,few,TRBV27
CASRTYYGQDRDTEAFF,TGTGCCAGTAGAACCTACTACGGACAGGACCGGGACACTGAAGCTTTCTTT,TRBJ1-1,TRBD1,NA,TRBV19
CASSAPRSNEQFF,TGTGCCAGCAGCGCCCCCCGGAGCAATGAGCAGTTCTTC,TRBJ2-1,NA,NA,TRBV9
CASSLGLAGIQETQYF,TGCGCCAGCAGCCTAGGACTAGCGGGGATTCAAGAGACCCAGTACTTC,TRBJ2-5,TRBD2,NA,TRBV4-1
CASSLQTSGPTYEQYF,TGTGCCAGCAGCCTACAGACTAGCGGGCCTACCTACGAGCAGTACTTC,TRBJ2-7,TRBD2,NA,TRBV11-2
CASSWAISYEQYF,TGTGCCAGCAGCTGGGCCATCTCCTACGAGCAGTACTTC,TRBJ2-7,NA,NA,TRBV7-9
CASSQDPEEQYF,TGTGCCAGCAGCCAAGATCCGGAAGAGCAGTACTTC,TRBJ2-7,NA,NA,TRBV14
CATSDLAGGEQFF,TGTGCCACCAGTGATTTGGCAGGGGGTGAGCAGTTCTTC,TRBJ2-1,TRBD1,NA,TRBV24-1
CASRHYSGRYEQLF,TGTGCCAGCCGCCACTATAGCGGGAGGTATGAGCAGTTATTC,TRBJ2-1,TRBD2,NA,TRBV11-2
CASSVAPGQGYEQYF,TGTGCCAGCAGTGTTGCCCCGGGACAGGGTTACGAGCAGTACTTC,TRBJ2-7,TRBD1,NA,TRBV2
CASYLEGTGAYNEQFF,TGTGCCAGCTATCTCGAAGGGACAGGTGCCTACAATGAGCAGTTCTTC,TRBJ2-1,TRBD1,NA,TRBV6-6
CASSLWASGGPLNEQFF,TGCGCCAGCAGCTTGTGGGCTAGCGGGGGGCCTCTGAATGAGCAGTTCTTC,TRBJ2-1,TRBD2,NA,TRBV5-1
CSARGWVGGNTIYF,TGCAGTGCTAGAGGCTGGGTTGGGGGAAACACCATATATTTT,TRBJ1-3,NA,NA,TRBV20-1
CASSQDLVSGGNTEAFF,TGCGCCAGCAGCCAAGATCTCGTATCGGGGGGGAACACTGAAGCTTTCTTT,TRBJ1-1,NA,many,TRBV4-1
CASSPPGASGGPPEQYF,TGTGCCAGCAGCCCGCCCGGAGCTAGCGGGGGCCCGCCGGAGCAGTATTTT,TRBJ2-3,TRBD2,NA,TRBV7-9